These 3 T cell receptor beta chains were all obtained from the same sample, sequenced in a study of cytomegalovirus exposure and HLA in healthy donors. PCR amplification relied on 60 Vbeta primers (plus 13 Jbeta primers). The table came from immunoSEQ multiplex PCR; TCRdb's copy has only in-frame clones and leaves some out. The sample yields more than 130,000 clones, around 79% seen once. The sample taken for sequencing was PBMCs. Receptors originate from a male donor in good health and CMV-seronegative.

Only one count was recorded for this clone. The chain employs TRBV7-9 and TRBJ1-1; 7 bases are shared with TRBD1. The V gene's germline CDR1 is SEHNR and CDR2 FQNEAQ (reference sequence). The CDR3 sequence is 14 residues long. V was pared by 4 bases and J by 4 bases, with 6 bases of the junction left unmatched. CDR3 coding DNA: TGTGCCAGCAGCTCCCCGACAGGGCCCACTGAAGCTTTCTTT. It codes for CASSSPTGPTEAFF.

The rearrangement links TRBV19 to TRBJ2-5; the match to TRBD2 covers 8 bases. The germline V gene encodes CDR1 LNHDA and CDR2 SQIVND (reference sequence). This CDR3 comprises 13 residues. The ends lost 7 bases at V and 9 bases at J; junction bases unmatched: 10. CDR3 DNA: TGTGCCAGTACCCGGGGGGGCCCCTATCCCCAGTACTTC. This sequence encodes CASTRGGPYPQYF.

The chain is built from TRBV5-1 and TRBJ2-2; TRBD2 matches at 7 bases. Unmatched junction bases numbered 3, after V lost 0 bases and J lost 1 base. The CDR3 runs 16 residues. Germline CDR1 is SGHRS and CDR2 is YFSETQ. The CDR3 protein is CASSLDLAVNTGELFF. The CDR3 coding sequence is TGCGCCAGCAGCTTGGATCTAGCGGTGAACACCGGGGAGCTGTTTTTT. The full variable domain, in which reference TRBV5-1 and TRBJ2-2 provide the parts outside the CDR3, is KAGVTQTPRYLIKTRGQQVTLSCSPISGHRSVSWYQQTPGQGLQFLFEYFSETQRNKGNFPGRFSGRQFSNSRSEMNVSTLELGDSALYLCASSLDLAVNTGELFFGEGSRLTVL.